The clone carrying this T cell receptor (beta chain) was counted only a few times. Its antigen is not identified. CDR1 is WNHNN, CDR2 SYGVQD, per germline (reference sequence). V was pared by 11 bases and J by 5 bases, with 18 bases between. The CDR3 length is 13 residues. The entry originates in a study of cytomegalovirus exposure and HLA in healthy donors. A multiplex PCR was run with 60 Vbeta primers and 13 Jbeta primers. Profiling relied on immunoSEQ multiplex PCR, and the TCRdb table lists in-frame clones only, not all of them. This sample has around 160,000 clones; 65% to 90% occur once, and the top ten carry approximately 1.8%. Study-level findings and limits: Cytomegalovirus association was listed for about 150 TCR beta chains. The authors excluded some V segments, including TRBV6-2 and TRBV6-3, as indistinguishable.

The TCR sequence derives from a human donor in good health. The sequencing sample was made of PBMCs. The V gene is TRBV10-1, the J gene TRBJ1-2; D unresolved. The CDR3 sequence is CAPNGEGQYGYTF. CDR3 bases: TGCGCCCCAAACGGGGAGGGCCAATATGGCTACACCTTC.